A single T cell receptor (beta chain) is shown here with its context. The entry originates in a study of shared clonotypes between healthy human individuals. Across the study: Three CD4 naive, three CD4 memory, two CD8 naive and one CD8 memory plate were used per donor.

There are 17 residues in the CDR3. The germline gives CDR1 SNHLY, CDR2 FYNNEI. Germline trimming cut 8 bases from V and 1 base from J; bases unmatched to any gene: 14. Template for every sorted-subset replicate PCR totaled 200 to 250 ng DNA, roughly 30,000 T cell genomes. Produced via immunoSEQ multiplex PCR; TCRdb's table is partial and in-frame only. Counted here are over 1.4 million clones, roughly 96% occurring once; the ten biggest clones make up 1% to 1.5%. Sequenced material: naive CD4+ T cells sorted from blood. This sample's subset: CD45RA+ positively selected. This clonotype originated in a man aged 30-40 years in good health. This chain links TRBV2 with TRBJ2-3; 8 bases are shared with TRBD2. The CDR3 DNA sequence: TGTGCCAGCGAGGTTGGGACTAGAATTCGGGGCACAGATACGCAGTATTTT. It codes for CASEVGTRIRGTDTQYF. Drawing the rest from reference TRBV2 and TRBJ2-3, the complete variable domain is EPEVTQTPSHQVTQMGQEVILRCVPISNHLYFYWYRQILGQKVEFLVSFYNNEISEKSEIFDDQFSVERPDGSNFTLKIRSTKLEDSAMYFCASEVGTRIRGTDTQYFGPGTRLTVL.